Shown below are 8 T cell receptor beta chains from a single sample sequenced in a study of blood T cells in healthy people across ages. Through a sample-barcoded 5' primer and a J-beta primer mix, a second PCR was run for about 6 to 12 cycles. TCRdb reprocessed the 5' RACE reads with MiXCR, giving one entry per CDR3 protein. This sample carries approximately 770,000 distinct CDR3 sequences, roughly 50% of them seen once, and the ten largest clones take approximately 21%. The sample taken for sequencing was blood. The receptors derive from a man between 25 and 39 years old in good health.

This chain links TRBV7-2 with TRBJ2-2; 7 positions match TRBD2. This CDR3 comprises 15 residues. Germline V CDR1 and CDR2: SGHTA, FQGNSA. The V and J ends lost 5 bases and 4 bases, in that order; junction bases with no gene match: 7. CDR3 coding DNA: TGTGCCAGCAGCACAACACTAGCGACCACCGGGGAGCTGTTTTTT. Translated: CASSTTLATTGELFF. The complete variable domain, with remaining parts taken from reference TRBV7-2 and TRBJ2-2, reads GAGVSQSPSNKVTEKGKDVELRCDPISGHTALYWYRQSLGQGLEFLIYFQGNSAPDKSGLPSDRFSAERTGGSVSTLTIQRTQQEDSAVYLCASSTTLATTGELFFGEGSRLTVL.

This clonotype occurred a few times. V is TRBV12-3 or TRBV12-4 and J is TRBJ1-1; D might be TRBD1 (5 bases). The CDR3 is 11 residues long. V lost 2 bases and J 10 bases, leaving 8 bases between the germline ends. For the CDR3, the DNA is TGTGCCAGCAGTTTACAGGGAAGAGCTTTCTTT. It translates to CASSLQGRAFF.

This clonotype occurred a few times. J is TRBJ2-7 and V is TRBV12-3 or TRBV12-4; TRBD1 is a possible D gene (5 bases). Trimming pared 4 bases from V and 3 bases from J, leaving 10 bases between. The CDR3 loop spans 13 amino acids. The CDR3 coding sequence is TGTGCCAGCAGTTCCCAGGGTGGCTACGAGCAGTACTTC. Its protein product is CASSSQGGYEQYF.

In its sample, this clonotype was seen once. The chain combines TRBV6-6 with TRBJ1-4, with TRBD1 identical over 9 bases. This CDR3 has 15 amino acids. The V and J ends lost 4 bases and 11 bases, in that order; junction bases with no gene match: 11. Germline V gene sequence: CDR1 MNHNY, CDR2 SVGAGI (reference sequence). CDR3 sequence (DNA): TGTGCCAGCAGTTTAACGGGGGGACAGGGCAAGAAACTGTTTTTT. Translation gives CASSLTGGQGKKLFF.

The chain carries TRBV7-2 and TRBJ1-1; D is undetermined. V lost 5 bases and J lost 0, with 10 bases in between. CDR3 size: 14 residues. Germline assignment: CDR1 SGHTA and CDR2 FQGNSA. CDR3 amino acids: CASSRPPLNTEAFF. The CDR3 DNA is TGTGCCAGCAGCCGGCCACCATTGAACACTGAAGCTTTCTTT. Complete variable domain (other parts from reference TRBV7-2 and TRBJ1-1): GAGVSQSPSNKVTEKGKDVELRCDPISGHTALYWYRQSLGQGLEFLIYFQGNSAPDKSGLPSDRFSAERTGGSVSTLTIQRTQQEDSAVYLCASSRPPLNTEAFFGQGTRLTVV.

This clonotype was observed a handful of times. The CDR3 sequence is CASSQSGTSGGGLEFF. The CDR3 coding sequence is TGTGCCAGCAGCCAATCCGGGACTAGCGGGGGGGGACTCGAGTTCTTC. This chain joins TRBV3-1 and TRBJ2-1; 16 bases map to TRBD2. V lost 2 bases to trimming and J lost 14 bases; unmatched junction nucleotides: 9. The CDR3 contains 16 residues. Germline loops: CDR1 LGHDT, CDR2 YNNKEL (reference sequence).

A single count supports this clonotype. The V and J genes are TRBV30 and TRBJ2-4, with TRBD2 matching over 9 bases. The better agreement between TRBJ2-7 and the DNA end casts doubt on the J call. The length of the CDR3 is 14 residues. CDR1 is GTSNPN, CDR2 SVGIG, per germline (reference sequence). In DNA, the CDR3 is TGTGCCTGGACCCGGACTAGCGCATCCTACGAGCAGTACTTC. Protein: CAWTRTSASYEQYF.

V usage is TRBV12-3 or TRBV12-4 and J usage is TRBJ2-6; D gene unclear. Trimming stripped 6 bases from V and 2 bases from J, with 11 bases between. The CDR3 is made up of 15 amino acids. The CDR3 reads CASSFGLTGANVLTF. Here the CDR3 DNA reads TGTGCCAGCAGCTTCGGGTTGACTGGGGCCAACGTCCTGACTTTC.